Each of the 14 T cell receptor beta chains below was sequenced from the same sample in a study of T-cell reconstitution after alpha-beta-depleted transplantation in children. Study-wide results and caveats: Reportedly, roughly two months post-transplant, alpha-beta T cells arose from several hundred expanded graft clones.

A library of TCRbeta sequences, prepared with unique molecular identifiers, was generated. TCRdb reprocessed the PCR reads with MiXCR, giving one entry per CDR3 protein. The sample records 25,000 to 35,000 distinct CDR3 sequences, more than 6% being singletons. These TCRs' antigens remain unknown. The sequenced sample was peripheral blood, obtained 60 days after TCRalphabeta/CD19-depleted stem cell transplant. Source of these receptors: a child in the first two years of life who had a stem cell transplant for acute myeloid leukemia, so the T cells may come from the graft donor.

This clonotype came up many times. The CDR3 coding sequence is TGTGCCAGCAGCTTGACAGGGGGCCCAGATACGCAGTATTTT. This translates into CASSLTGGPDTQYF. The chain employs TRBV7-6 and TRBJ2-3; 10 bases fit TRBD1. CDR1 is SGHVS and CDR2 is FNYEAQ in the germline V gene. The J segment lost 4 bases and the V segment lost 3 bases, leaving 1 base of the junction unmatched. The CDR3 covers 14 residues. The whole variable domain, filled in from reference TRBV7-6 and TRBJ2-3, reads GAGVSQSPRYKVTKRGQDVALRCDPISGHVSLYWYRQALGQGPEFLTYFNYEAQQDKSGLPNDRFSAERPEGSISTLTIQRTEQRDSAMYRCASSLTGGPDTQYFGPGTRLTVL.

The sample holds many counts of this clonotype. The CDR3 loop reads CASSAGRYRETQYF. The CDR3, as DNA: TGTGCCAGCAGCGCCGGACGGTATAGAGAGACCCAGTACTTC. V gene TRBV9 combines with J gene TRBJ2-5, with unresolved D. CDR3 size: 14 residues. V lost 3 bases and J lost 4, with 13 bases in between. Looked up from germline, CDR1 is SGDLS and CDR2 is YYNGEE.

This clonotype was found many times. The chain couples TRBV20-1 to TRBJ2-7; the match to TRBD2 covers 8 bases. The trim removed 4 bases at V and 0 bases at J, leaving 8 bases unmatched. The CDR3 is made up of 15 amino acids. Germline loops: CDR1 DFQATT, CDR2 SNEGSKA (reference sequence). CDR3 residues: CSATPGLAGSYEQYF. CDR3 nucleotide sequence: TGCAGTGCTACCCCCGGGCTAGCGGGCTCCTACGAGCAGTACTTC.

This clonotype was recorded at least ten times. The chain employs TRBV6-5 and TRBJ2-3, with 9 bases aligning to TRBD2. Germline assignment: CDR1 MNHEY and CDR2 SVGAGI. The junction had 11 bases not matched to a gene; V was cut back by 8 bases and J by 5 bases. The CDR3 is 15 residues long. The CDR3 loop is CASSTGGGARDTQYF. CDR3 coding DNA: TGTGCCAGCTCCACGGGCGGGGGGGCCAGAGATACGCAGTATTTT.

This clonotype appeared many times. The chain links TRBV12-3 or TRBV12-4 to TRBJ2-5; weak D call: TRBD2 (6 bases). V lost 3 bases and J 5 bases, leaving 10 bases between the germline ends. This CDR3 comprises 13 residues. Here the CDR3 reads CASSFRGWETQYF. The CDR3 coding sequence is TGTGCCAGCAGTTTTCGGGGGTGGGAGACCCAGTACTTC.

There are many counts of this clonotype. The rearrangement links TRBV24-1 to TRBJ1-2; 12 nucleotides match TRBD1. The germline V gene encodes CDR1 KGHDR and CDR2 SFDVKD. V lost 4 bases to trimming and J lost 4 bases; unmatched junction nucleotides: 3. The CDR3 has 15 amino acids. CDR3 sequence (DNA): TGTGCCACCAGTGAGGGGACAGGGGGCGGCTATGGCTACACCTTC. Protein product: CATSEGTGGGYGYTF.

The sample holds many counts of this clonotype. This chain uses TRBV5-1 with TRBJ1-6, with D unresolved. CDR3 length equals 14 residues. V was clipped by 2 bases and J by 3 bases, with 6 bases between them. Germline V CDR1 and CDR2: SGHRS, YFSETQ. The CDR3 region is CASSFSDYNSPLHF. In nucleotides, the CDR3 is TGCGCCAGCAGCTTTTCGGACTATAATTCACCCCTCCACTTT.

The sample holds many counts of this clonotype. The chain couples TRBV20-1 to TRBJ2-1; maybe TRBD2 (6 bases). The CDR3 runs 15 residues. Germline CDR1 and CDR2: DFQATT and SNEGSKA (reference sequence). Trimming took 1 base from V and 1 from J, leaving 11 bases between them. The DNA of the CDR3 is TGCAGTGCTAGAGCCTGGGACTTATCCTACAATGAGCAGTTCTTC. As protein: CSARAWDLSYNEQFF.

In this sample, this clonotype turned up many times. The rearrangement joins TRBV29-1 to TRBJ2-3, with 8 bases matching TRBD1. V was clipped by 5 bases and J by 9 bases; unmatched bases: 7. The germline gives CDR1 SQVTM, CDR2 ANQGSEA. The length of the CDR3 is 12 residues. The CDR3 DNA sequence: TGCAGCGTTCTAGGACAGGGAAGAACGCAGTATTTT. It specifies CSVLGQGRTQYF.

This clonotype was recorded many times. This chain connects TRBV29-1 to TRBJ2-7; D is unresolved. CDR1 is SQVTM and CDR2 is ANQGSEA in the germline V gene. V was shortened by 3 bases and J by 5 bases, with 14 bases between the two germline ends. The CDR3 has 13 amino acids. CDR3 DNA sequence: TGCAGCGTTGATACTATGCCGAGGCACGAGCAGTACTTC. Encoded protein: CSVDTMPRHEQYF.

This clonotype was found many times. This sequence joins TRBV7-9 and TRBJ2-7, with 14 nucleotides matching TRBD2. The ends lost 5 bases at V and 5 bases at J; junction bases unmatched: 2. The CDR3 has 14 residues. Germline CDR1 and CDR2: SEHNR and FQNEAQ (reference sequence). For the CDR3, the DNA is TGTGCCAGCAGCATGGGACTAGCGGGAGACGAGCAGTACTTC. Encoded protein: CASSMGLAGDEQYF.

This clonotype was picked up a small number of times. The chain has TRBV6-1 and TRBJ2-1; D unresolved. The CDR3 is 10 residues long. In germline, CDR1 is MNHNS, CDR2 SASEGT. V was trimmed by 6 bases and J by 5 bases, leaving 2 bases between them. CDR3 residues: CASRHNEQFF. The CDR3 bases are TGTGCCAGCAGGCACAATGAGCAGTTCTTC.

By proportion, this clonotype is medium-sized. V usage is TRBV7-8 and J usage is TRBJ1-4; D remains ambiguous. V shed 2 bases and J shed 0 bases, with 10 bases lying between them. From germline, CDR1 is SGHVS and CDR2 FQNEAQ. The CDR3 has 16 amino acids. The CDR3 loop reads CASSLSQLATNEKLFF. The CDR3, as DNA: TGTGCCAGCAGCTTATCCCAGCTGGCAACTAATGAAAAACTGTTTTTT.

V and J are TRBV4-3 and TRBJ1-4, with a tentative D call TRBD1 (5 bases). V was trimmed by 0 bases and J by 7 bases, leaving 18 bases between them. The CDR3 is made up of 17 amino acids. The germline V gene encodes CDR1 LGHNA and CDR2 YSLEER. The CDR3 bases are TGCGCCAGCAGCCAAGATACGTCGGGGCCGGGGGGTGAAAAACTGTTTTTT. Protein sequence: CASSQDTSGPGGEKLFF.